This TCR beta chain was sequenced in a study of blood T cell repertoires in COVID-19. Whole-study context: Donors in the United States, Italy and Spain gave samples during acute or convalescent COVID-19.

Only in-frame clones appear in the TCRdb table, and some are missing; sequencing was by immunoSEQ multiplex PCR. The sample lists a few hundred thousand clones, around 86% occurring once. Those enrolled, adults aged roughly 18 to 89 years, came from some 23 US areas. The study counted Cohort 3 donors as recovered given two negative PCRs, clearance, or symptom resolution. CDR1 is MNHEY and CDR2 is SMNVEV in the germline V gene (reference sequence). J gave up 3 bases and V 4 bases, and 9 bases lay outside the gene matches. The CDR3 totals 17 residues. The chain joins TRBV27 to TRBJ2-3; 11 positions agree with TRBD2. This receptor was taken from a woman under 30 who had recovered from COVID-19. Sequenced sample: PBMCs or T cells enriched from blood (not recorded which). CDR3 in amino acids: CASSYLLAGDLTDTQYF. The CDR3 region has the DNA TGTGCCAGCAGTTACCTACTAGCGGGAGACCTTACAGATACGCAGTATTTT.